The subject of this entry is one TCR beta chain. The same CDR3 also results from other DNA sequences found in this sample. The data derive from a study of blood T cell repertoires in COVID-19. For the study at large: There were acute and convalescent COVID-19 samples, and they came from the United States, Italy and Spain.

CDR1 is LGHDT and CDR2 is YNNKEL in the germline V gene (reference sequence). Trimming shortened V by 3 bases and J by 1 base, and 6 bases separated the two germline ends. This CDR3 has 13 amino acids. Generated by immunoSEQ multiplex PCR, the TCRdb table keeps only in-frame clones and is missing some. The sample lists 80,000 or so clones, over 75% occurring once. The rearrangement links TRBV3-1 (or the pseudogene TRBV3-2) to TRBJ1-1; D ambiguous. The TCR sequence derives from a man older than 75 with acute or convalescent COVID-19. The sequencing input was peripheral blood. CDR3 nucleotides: TGTGCCAGCAGCCACGGAGGGAACACTGAAGCTTTCTTT. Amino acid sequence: CASSHGGNTEAFF.